The rows below give T cell receptor beta chains drawn from one sample of a study of T cell responses to AZD1222 COVID-19 vaccine. The protocol was immunoSEQ multiplex PCR, while the TCRdb copy is restricted to in-frame clones and leaves out a portion. The profile shows some 160,000 clones, approximately 90% of them singletons. Sequences were derived from peripheral blood, sampled 28 days after the second AZD1222 dose. These TCRs come from an adult who received the AZD1222 COVID-19 vaccine. Each CDR3 is given with its conserved first and last residue. The D gene is left open where the match is weak. Clone sizes are given selectively: once, few, many, or a class where the clone is expanded.

TRBV5-1	TRBJ2-1	.	11	.	CASSYHNEQFF	TGCGCCAGCTCTTATCACAATGAGCAGTTCTTC
TRBV5-1	TRBJ1-4	.	14	.	CASSSAGDNEKLFF	TGCGCCAGCAGCTCCGCAGGGGACAATGAAAAACTGTTTTTT
TRBV2	TRBJ2-2	.	15	.	CASIGGAGRTGELFF	TGTGCCAGCATTGGGGGGGCGGGCAGAACCGGGGAGCTGTTTTTT
TRBV2	TRBJ1-2	TRBD1	16	.	CASSVTRDRVFYGYTF	TGTGCCAGCAGTGTCACCCGGGACAGGGTATTCTATGGCTACACCTTC
TRBV4-1	TRBJ2-2	.	16	.	CASSQGRAAGAGELFF	TGCGCCAGCAGCCAGGGCAGGGCGGCCGGGGCCGGGGAGCTGTTTTTT
TRBV6-5	TRBJ1-1	.	14	.	CASLGGLTHTEAFF	TGTGCCAGCCTAGGAGGACTCACTCACACTGAAGCTTTCTTT
TRBV4-2	TRBJ2-1	.	15	.	CASSQELTDYNEQFF	TGTGCCAGCAGCCAAGAGTTGACAGACTACAATGAGCAGTTCTTC
TRBV2	TRBJ1-5	.	16	few	CASSVKLFRLRESQHF	TGTGCCAGCAGTGTTAAGCTGTTCAGGTTAAGGGAGTCCCAGCATTTT
TRBV9	TRBJ1-1	.	13	.	CASSVGTHTEAFF	TGTGCCAGCAGCGTCGGTACTCACACTGAAGCTTTCTTT
TRBV5-1	TRBJ2-3	TRBD1	18	.	CASSFASKTGLVTDTQYF	TGCGCCAGCAGCTTCGCCTCTAAGACAGGGCTCGTCACAGATACGCAGTATTTT
TRBV14	TRBJ2-2	.	13	once	CASSPQSTGELFF	TGTGCCAGCAGCCCCCAGTCCACCGGGGAGCTGTTTTTT
TRBV27	TRBJ2-7	.	13	.	CASSSGQSYEQYF	TGTGCCAGCAGTTCCGGACAATCCTACGAGCAGTACTTC
TRBV10-2	TRBJ2-7	.	12	.	CASSPGFYEQYF	TGCGCCAGCAGTCCCGGTTTCTACGAGCAGTACTTC
TRBV10-1	TRBJ1-1	.	13	many	CASSVLANTEAFF	TGCGCCAGCAGTGTATTAGCGAACACTGAAGCTTTCTTT
TRBV16	TRBJ2-2	TRBD1	16	once	CASSQYPGGNTGELFF	TGTGCCAGCAGCCAATATCCAGGGGGCAATACCGGGGAGCTGTTTTTT
TRBV7-9	TRBJ2-7	TRBD2	15	.	CASSLSASGSYEQYF	TGTGCCAGCAGCTTAAGTGCTAGCGGGAGCTACGAGCAGTACTTC
TRBV3-1/TRBV3-2	TRBJ1-2	.	15	.	CASSQEGQGSYGYTF	TGTGCCAGCAGCCAAGAAGGGCAGGGAAGCTATGGCTACACCTTC
TRBV4-1	TRBJ1-5	.	15	.	CASSQLGTSNQPQHF	TGCGCCAGCAGCCAGCTGGGCACAAGCAATCAGCCCCAGCATTTT
TRBV18	TRBJ1-2	.	16	.	CASSPSPPGAGYGYTF	TGTGCCAGCTCACCAAGCCCCCCCGGGGCCGGGTATGGCTACACCTTC
TRBV4-2	TRBJ2-7	.	15	.	CASSPGATGLNEQYF	TGTGCCAGCAGCCCAGGAGCGACGGGGTTGAACGAGCAGTACTTC
TRBV3-1/TRBV3-2	TRBJ2-3	TRBD1	14	once	CASSRDRGRDTQYF	TGTGCCAGCAGCCGGGACAGGGGAAGGGATACGCAGTATTTT
TRBV6-5	TRBJ1-2	.	13	.	CASSYGGVYGYTF	TGTGCCAGCAGTTATGGGGGTGTCTATGGCTACACCTTC
TRBV3-1/TRBV3-2	TRBJ1-5	TRBD1	15	once	CASSQGTGYGQPQHF	TGTGCCAGCAGCCAAGGGACAGGGTACGGTCAGCCCCAGCATTTT
TRBV15	TRBJ2-2	TRBD1	16	.	CATSRGTGSIAGELFF	TGTGCCACCAGCAGAGGGACAGGGAGTATTGCCGGGGAGCTGTTTTTT
TRBV5-1	TRBJ1-4	TRBD1	16	few	CASSPWDSRTNEKLFF	TGCGCCAGCAGCCCATGGGACAGCCGAACTAATGAAAAACTGTTTTTT
TRBV7-8	TRBJ1-1	.	14	.	CASSYGGYDTEAFF	TGTGCCAGCAGCTACGGGGGCTATGACACTGAAGCTTTCTTT
TRBV5-5	TRBJ1-2	.	13	.	CASRVGGSSGYTF	TGTGCCAGCAGGGTAGGGGGATCGTCGGGCTACACCTTC
TRBV7-2	TRBJ1-1	.	15	.	CASSLSGMRDTEAFF	TGTGCCAGCAGTCTCTCCGGCATGAGGGACACTGAAGCTTTCTTT
TRBV10-1	TRBJ2-2	.	14	.	CASSGQANTGELFF	TGCGCCAGCAGTGGGCAGGCGAACACCGGGGAGCTGTTTTTT
TRBV7-9	TRBJ2-7	TRBD1	14	.	CASSVGQGPYEQYF	TGTGCCAGCAGCGTGGGACAGGGTCCCTACGAGCAGTACTTC
TRBV7-9	TRBJ1-4	TRBD1	15	.	CASSSRQGEGEKLFF	TGTGCCAGCAGCTCGAGACAGGGGGAAGGTGAAAAACTGTTTTTT
TRBV7-2	TRBJ2-7	.	16	.	CASTHLGGAYSYEQYF	TGTGCCAGCACCCATCTTGGGGGGGCGTACTCCTACGAGCAGTACTTC
TRBV9	TRBJ1-5	.	15	.	CASSVDSGRNRPQHF	TGTGCCAGCAGCGTAGACAGCGGAAGAAACAGGCCCCAGCATTTT
TRBV6-2/TRBV6-3	TRBJ2-3	.	14	.	CASSAPPGLDTQYF	TGTGCCAGCAGTGCACCTCCCGGGTTAGATACGCAGTATTTT
TRBV7-9	TRBJ1-3	.	14	.	CASSPSAAGNTIYF	TGTGCCAGCAGCCCAAGTGCAGCTGGAAACACCATATATTTT
TRBV9	TRBJ2-1	.	11	.	CASSVEDEQFF	TGTGCCAGCAGCGTAGAGGATGAGCAGTTCTTC
TRBV4-3	TRBJ2-7	.	17	.	CASSQDWADSETYEQYF	TGCGCCAGCAGCCAAGATTGGGCAGACAGTGAAACCTACGAGCAGTACTTC
TRBV29-1	TRBJ1-2	.	13	.	CSVTGQDNYGYTF	TGCAGCGTTACAGGGCAGGATAACTATGGCTACACCTTC
TRBV27	TRBJ1-6	TRBD1	14	.	CASSGDRINSPLHF	TGTGCCAGCAGTGGGGACAGGATTAATTCACCCCTCCACTTT
TRBV15	TRBJ2-6	TRBD1	16	.	CATSELQGEGANVLTF	TGTGCCACCAGCGAACTACAGGGGGAAGGGGCCAACGTCCTGACTTTC
TRBV3-1/TRBV3-2	TRBJ1-1	.	13	.	CASSQAIPTAAFF	TGTGCCAGCAGCCAAGCGATTCCGACAGCAGCTTTCTTT